This TCR beta chain stems from a study of regulatory T cells in long-lasting Graves disease. Time point specified: newly diagnosed GD, antithyroid drugs for less than 3 months. Scientists built the TCR library using RNA that was extracted from PBMCs. This clonotype was seen ten or more times. With 4 bases removed from V and 10 bases from J, the gap between germline ends came to 11 bases. CDR1 is SNHLY, CDR2 FYNNEI, per germline. This CDR3 region has 12 residues. Building the TCR beta libraries relied on iRepertoire HTBI primers, and CDR3 regions underwent Arm-PCR. In TCRdb, the multiplex PCR reads were re-called with MiXCR into one record per CDR3 protein. Here the sample spans about 220,000 distinct CDR3 sequences, around 16% being singletons.

Here the sequenced sample was peripheral blood mononuclear cells (PBMCs), taken at new diagnosis, from a patient treated with antithyroid drugs. The chain combines TRBV2 with TRBJ2-1; D might be TRBD2 (5 bases). The sequence derives from a female donor with Graves disease. The CDR3 nucleotides are TGTGCCAGCAGTGGGCTAGCCGGCGAGCAGTTCTTC. Its translation: CASSGLAGEQFF.